This TCR beta chain was sequenced during a study of somatic mutations in cytotoxic T cells in rheumatoid arthritis (dated by TCRdb to the late 2010s). As for the study more broadly: Right after diagnosis and prior to the start of any treatment, around 28 ml EDTA of peripheral blood was drawn from patients. Sorted V beta1+ cells also underwent TCRB sequencing, and some V beta antibody-stained T-cell populations were flow-sorted at nearly 100% purity on a FACSAria II or Sony SH800. Patient and control groups had essentially identical median ages. In newly diagnosed rheumatoid arthritis without treatment, the study examined if expanded CD8+ T-cell clones harbor somatic mutations, relying on TCRB deep sequencing to characterize clonality. For 65 rheumatoid arthritis patients and more than 15 healthy controls, TCRB deep sequencing was carried out. What the work shows at the level of the full study, not this receptor alone: Several identical CD8+ TCRB sequences were found in both blood and synovial fluid, and in about an eighth of the roughly 65 patients the largest CD8+ clone exceeded 20% of CD8+ cells. In patients, CD8+ clonality rose with age (Spearman r ~ 0.53), which was not the case in healthy controls. CD8+ T-cell clonality in rheumatoid arthritis patients was not significantly different from that in age-matched healthy controls. The expanded CD8+ clones had unknown antigen targets, and not appearing in virus-specific databases did not rule out that they were virus-specific. No adjustment for multiple comparisons was made for the slight TRBV07 underrepresentation in patients.

The immunoSEQ assay was applied to genomic DNA for TCRB CDR3 sequencing. Per the authors' processing: Published virus-specific TCRB sequences were compared with patient CD8+ clones larger than 1%, and only a few matches were found. Only productive TCRB rearrangements were included in the analyses. Defining a clone by its unique TCRB CDR3 sequence, the study calculated clonality as a productive clonality index derived from Shannon entropy. Repertoire overlap between two samples was calculated from the template counts of each clone relative to total templates per sample. Flow cytometry-measured V-gene usage correlated with V-gene usage from TCRB sequencing, with a Spearman r of 0.55 to 0.7. TCRdb holds this immuneACCESS table with in-frame rearrangements only. Some clones are missing; in checked studies, unresolved V genes explain under half, and the rest has no known cause. V and J calls and clone size are those listed in that table; D and trimming were worked out from the DNA. Within this sample are approximately 20,000 clones, with around 81% of them counted one time only. The ten largest account for approximately 11% of the sample.

On an AutoMACS, CD4+ and CD8+ cells were isolated via positive magnetic bead selection, and their purity was verified by flow cytometry. After a first flow cytometry screen using a TCR V beta antibody panel, clonal expansions were characterized through TCRB deep sequencing of sorted CD8+ fractions. Peripheral blood mononuclear cells were isolated by Ficoll-Paque PLUS density gradient separation. DNA from CD4-enriched, CD8-enriched or PBMC samples was extracted using Nucleospin Tissue or Tissue XS kits and then quantified on a Qubit 2.0 fluorometer. V and J are truncated by 0 bases and 8 bases respectively, leaving an intervening sequence of 11 bases. From the germline V gene, CDR1 is MNHEY and CDR2 is SVGAGI. From the cysteine up to the phenylalanine, the CDR3 has a length of 15 residues. Only the CDR3 part of the read is kept: 45 bases, read in frame from the first base. Details on this clone: Its antigen specificity is not known. The record has no base qualities; no much larger clone is one base away.

Sequencing used CD8+ T cells sorted from blood. The receptor chain draws on TRBV6-5 and TRBJ1-6, and perhaps TRBD1 as D gene, on 5 matching bases. The clonotype was recovered from a young man with rheumatoid arthritis. The CDR3 loop reads CASSYSTELYSPLHF. The sequenced DNA: TGTGCCAGCAGTTACTCGACAGAACTTTATTCACCCCTCCACTTT.